The 6 T cell receptor beta chains presented below share a single source sample, sequenced in a study of T cells in narcolepsy. The repertoire was sequenced with immunoSEQ multiplex PCR; TCRdb's copy has only in-frame clones and lacks some. The sample has around 31,000 clones, around 86% seen once. The sample was CD45RA- memory CD4+ T cells from PBMCs. Source of these receptors: a human donor with narcolepsy.

The genes are TRBV30 and TRBJ2-5; D might be TRBD1 (5 bases). Germline-derived CDR1 and CDR2 are GTSNPN and SVGIG (reference sequence). V was shortened by 2 bases and J by 4 bases, with 11 bases between the two germline ends. The CDR3 sequence is 13 residues long. The CDR3 DNA is TGTGCCTGGAGTACCAGGGTTCGAGAGACCCAGTACTTC. Its translation is CAWSTRVRETQYF.

CDR3 region: CASSGAEGVVWYGYTF. The CDR3 region has the DNA TGTGCCAGCAGCGGAGCAGAGGGGGTAGTATGGTATGGCTACACCTTC. V is TRBV5-6 and J is TRBJ1-2, with D perhaps matching TRBD1 (6 bases). Per germline, CDR1 SGHDT and CDR2 YYEEEE. V was shortened by 4 bases and J by 5 bases, with 21 bases between the two germline ends. The CDR3 extends over 16 amino acids.

The chain uses TRBV19 and TRBJ1-5, with D maybe TRBD1 (5 bases). Germline V gene sequence: CDR1 LNHDA, CDR2 SQIVND (reference sequence). The CDR3 sequence is 13 residues long. V was pared by 9 bases and J by 7 bases, with 16 bases between. The DNA for the CDR3 is TGTGCCAGCGGGGGGGAGGGACGGCAGCCCCAGCATTTT. This translates into CASGGEGRQPQHF.

The chain recombines TRBV7-2 with TRBJ2-7; 7 bases fit TRBD1. CDR3 length: 15 residues. Germline lookup yields CDR1 SGHTA and CDR2 FQGNSA. J gave up 2 bases and V 3 bases, and 7 bases lay outside the gene matches. DNA of the CDR3: TGTGCCAGCAGCTTTTCCGATGACAGGGCCTACGAGCAGTACTTC. Residues: CASSFSDDRAYEQYF.

The chain carries TRBV10-1 and TRBJ2-4; D assignment may be TRBD1 or TRBD2 (5 bases each). There are 15 residues in the CDR3. V was cut by 0 bases and J by 4 bases, with 10 bases left in between. Per the germline V gene, CDR1 is WNHNN and CDR2 is SYGVQD (reference sequence). CDR3 sequence (DNA): TGCGCCAGCAGTGAGTCAGGGACGGGGAAAAACATTCAGTACTTC. Protein: CASSESGTGKNIQYF.

Only one count was recorded for this clone. The chain links TRBV5-1 to TRBJ2-7; either TRBD1 or TRBD2 may fit D (5 bases each). This CDR3 region has 15 residues. Germline values: CDR1 SGHRS, CDR2 YFSETQ. Trimming shortened V by 4 bases and J by 5 bases, and 19 bases separated the two germline ends. The CDR3 is CASSLLGTDQHEQYF. The CDR3 DNA sequence: TGCGCCAGCAGCCTCCTTGGGACGGACCAACACGAGCAGTACTTC.